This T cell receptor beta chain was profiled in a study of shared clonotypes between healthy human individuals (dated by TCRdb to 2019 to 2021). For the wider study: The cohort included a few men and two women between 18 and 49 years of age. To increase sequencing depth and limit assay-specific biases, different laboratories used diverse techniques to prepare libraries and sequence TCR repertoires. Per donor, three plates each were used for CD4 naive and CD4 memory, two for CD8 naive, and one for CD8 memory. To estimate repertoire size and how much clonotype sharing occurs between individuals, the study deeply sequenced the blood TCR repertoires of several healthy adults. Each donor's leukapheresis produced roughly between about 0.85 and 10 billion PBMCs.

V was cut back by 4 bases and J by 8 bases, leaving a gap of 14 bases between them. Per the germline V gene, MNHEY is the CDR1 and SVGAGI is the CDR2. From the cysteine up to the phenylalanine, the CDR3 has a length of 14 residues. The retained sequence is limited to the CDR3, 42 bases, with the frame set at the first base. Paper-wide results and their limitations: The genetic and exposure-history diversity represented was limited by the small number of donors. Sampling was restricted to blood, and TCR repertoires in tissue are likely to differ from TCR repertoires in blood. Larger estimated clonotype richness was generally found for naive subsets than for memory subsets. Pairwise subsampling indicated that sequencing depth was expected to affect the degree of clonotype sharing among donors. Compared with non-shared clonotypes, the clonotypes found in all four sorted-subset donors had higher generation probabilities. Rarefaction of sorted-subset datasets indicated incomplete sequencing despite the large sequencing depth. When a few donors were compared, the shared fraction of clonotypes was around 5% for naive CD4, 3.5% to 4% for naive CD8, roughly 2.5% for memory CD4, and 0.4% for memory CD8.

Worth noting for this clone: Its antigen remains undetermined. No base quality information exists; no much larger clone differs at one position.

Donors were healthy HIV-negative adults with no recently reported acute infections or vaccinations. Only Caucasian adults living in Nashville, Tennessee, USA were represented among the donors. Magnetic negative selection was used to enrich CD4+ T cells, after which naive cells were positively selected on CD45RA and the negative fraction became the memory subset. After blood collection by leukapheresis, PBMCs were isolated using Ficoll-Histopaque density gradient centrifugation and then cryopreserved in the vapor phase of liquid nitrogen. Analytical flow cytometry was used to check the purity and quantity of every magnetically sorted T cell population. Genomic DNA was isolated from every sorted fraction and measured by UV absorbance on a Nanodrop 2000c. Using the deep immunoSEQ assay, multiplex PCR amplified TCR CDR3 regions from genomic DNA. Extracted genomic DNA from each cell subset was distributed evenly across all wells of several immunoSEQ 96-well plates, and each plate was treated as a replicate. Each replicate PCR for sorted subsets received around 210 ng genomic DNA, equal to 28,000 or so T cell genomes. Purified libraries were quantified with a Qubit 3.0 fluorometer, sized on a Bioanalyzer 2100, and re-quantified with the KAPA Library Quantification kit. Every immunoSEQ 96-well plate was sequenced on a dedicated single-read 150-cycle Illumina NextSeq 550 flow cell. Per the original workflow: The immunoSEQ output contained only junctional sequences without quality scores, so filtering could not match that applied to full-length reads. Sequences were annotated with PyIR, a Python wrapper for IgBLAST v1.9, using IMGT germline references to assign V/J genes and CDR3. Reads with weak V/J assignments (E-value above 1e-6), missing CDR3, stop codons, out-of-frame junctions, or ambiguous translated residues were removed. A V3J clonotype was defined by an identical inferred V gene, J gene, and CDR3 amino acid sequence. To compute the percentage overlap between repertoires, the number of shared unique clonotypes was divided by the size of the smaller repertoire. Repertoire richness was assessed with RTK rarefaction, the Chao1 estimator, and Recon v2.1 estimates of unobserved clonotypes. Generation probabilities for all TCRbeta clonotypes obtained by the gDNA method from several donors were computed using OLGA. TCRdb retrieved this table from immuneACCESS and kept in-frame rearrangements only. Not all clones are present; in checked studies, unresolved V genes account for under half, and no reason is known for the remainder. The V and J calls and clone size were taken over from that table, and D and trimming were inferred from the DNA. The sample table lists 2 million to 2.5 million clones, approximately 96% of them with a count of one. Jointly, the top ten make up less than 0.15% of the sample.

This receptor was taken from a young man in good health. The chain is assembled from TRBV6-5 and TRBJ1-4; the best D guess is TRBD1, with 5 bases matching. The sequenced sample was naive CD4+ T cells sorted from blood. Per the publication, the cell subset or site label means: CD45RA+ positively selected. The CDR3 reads CASSLGGTWEKLFF. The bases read TGTGCCAGCAGTTTGGGGGGAACTTGGGAAAAACTGTTTTTT.